This is a list of T cell receptor beta chains from one sample in a study of blood T cell repertoires in COVID-19. This table comes from immunoSEQ multiplex PCR, and its TCRdb copy is limited to in-frame clones, with some not included. The repertoire includes around 180,000 clones, about 91% of them detected once, and more than 3.5% sits in the top ten. The sample was peripheral blood. The origin of the receptors is a woman aged 30 to 39 with acute or convalescent COVID-19. The CDR3 runs from the conserved cysteine through the conserved F or W. A D gene is named only where the DNA matches it firmly. Where a row states a size, it is once, few, many or the class of an expanded clone; other rows omit it.

>TRBV27|TRBJ2-2|-|few
TGTGCCAGCAGTTTTCGGGAGAGCACCGGGGAGCTGTTTTTT
CASSFRESTGELFF
>TRBV7-9|TRBJ1-1|-|few
TGTGCCAGCAGCTTAGGGTCAGGAACTGAAGCTTTCTTT
CASSLGSGTEAFF
>TRBV28|TRBJ2-5|-|-
TGTGCCAGCAGTCCGACTAGTCACGCGGCCCAGTACTTC
CASSPTSHAAQYF
>TRBV4-1|TRBJ2-2|TRBD1|-
TGCGCCAGCAGCCAAGAGGCCCTGGACAGGGCGAACACCGGGGAGCTGTTTTTT
CASSQEALDRANTGELFF
>TRBV20-1|TRBJ2-7|-|-
TGCAGTGCTAGCCGCTCCTACGAGCAGTACTTC
CSASRSYEQYF
>TRBV5-5|TRBJ2-5|-|once
TGTGCCAGCAGCCCCTCCGTAGAGACCCAGTACTTC
CASSPSVETQYF
>TRBV12-3/TRBV12-4|TRBJ2-7|TRBD1|-
TGTGCCAGCAGACGACAGGGTGTATACGAGCAGTACTTC
CASRRQGVYEQYF
>TRBV5-4|TRBJ2-2|-|once
TGTGCCAGCACCGGGAGTGCCTCCACCGGGGAGCTGTTTTTT
CASTGSASTGELFF
>TRBV5-4|TRBJ2-2|-|-
TGTGCCAGCAGCCGGGGGGACCCCCGGACAGCCGGGGAGCTGTTTTTT
CASSRGDPRTAGELFF
>TRBV5-4|TRBJ2-7|TRBD2|-
TGTGCCAGCAGCTTGGTCGCGGGAGTCAACGAGCAGTACTTC
CASSLVAGVNEQYF
>TRBV7-9|TRBJ1-5|-|-
TGTGCCAGCAGCTGGCAGAATAGCAATCAGCCCCAGCATTTT
CASSWQNSNQPQHF
>TRBV30|TRBJ1-5|-|once
TGTGCCTGCGGGGAAAGTGGCAATCAGCCCCAGCATTTT
CACGESGNQPQHF
>TRBV9|TRBJ2-1|-|-
TGTGCCAGCAGCGTAGCTCTAGCCATATACAATGAGCAGTTCTTC
CASSVALAIYNEQFF
>TRBV6-5|TRBJ1-2|-|-
TGTGCCAGCACGGCAGGGCCTGGGCGGGGCTACACCTTC
CASTAGPGRGYTF
>TRBV23-1|TRBJ2-4|TRBD1|-
TGCGCCACCCCGACAGGGAATCCCAAAAACATTCAGTACTTC
CATPTGNPKNIQYF
>TRBV14|TRBJ1-1|-|-
TGTGCCAGCAGCCCGGTGAACACTGAAGCTTTCTTT
CASSPVNTEAFF
>TRBV12-3/TRBV12-4|TRBJ1-1|-|-
TGTGCCAGCAGTTATTTGGCCCAGACTGAAGCTTTCTTT
CASSYLAQTEAFF
>TRBV19|TRBJ1-5|-|-
TGTGCCAGTAGTCGACAGCTATATAGCAATCAGCCCCAGCATTTT
CASSRQLYSNQPQHF
>TRBV18|TRBJ1-1|-|-
TGTGCCAGCTCACCCGGTATAAAAGCTTTCTTT
CASSPGIKAFF
>TRBV5-6|TRBJ1-5|-|-
TGTGCCAGCAGCTTGTGGGGGCCCGACCAGCCCCAGCATTTT
CASSLWGPDQPQHF
>TRBV5-1|TRBJ2-3|-|-
TGCGCCAGTAATTGGCGGGGTAGCACAGATACGCAGTATTTT
CASNWRGSTDTQYF
>TRBV7-2|TRBJ2-1|TRBD1|-
TGTGCCAGCAGCCCCTTTGGCCTGGTGAGGGGGCCAAACAATGAGCAGTTCTTC
CASSPFGLVRGPNNEQFF
>TRBV6-2/TRBV6-3|TRBJ1-2|-|-
TGTGCCAGCAGTTACGGCGCGGCAAACTATGGCTACACCTTC
CASSYGAANYGYTF